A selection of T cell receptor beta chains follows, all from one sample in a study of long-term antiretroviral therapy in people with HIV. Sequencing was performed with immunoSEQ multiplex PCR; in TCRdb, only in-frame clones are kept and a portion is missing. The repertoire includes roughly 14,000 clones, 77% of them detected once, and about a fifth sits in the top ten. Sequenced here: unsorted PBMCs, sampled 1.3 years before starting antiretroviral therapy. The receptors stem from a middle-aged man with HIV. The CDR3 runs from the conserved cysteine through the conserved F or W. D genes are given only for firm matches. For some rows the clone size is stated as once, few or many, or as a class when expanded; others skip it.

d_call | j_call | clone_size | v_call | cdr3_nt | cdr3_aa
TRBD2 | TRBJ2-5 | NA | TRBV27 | TGTGCCAGCAGCTTAACTAGCGGGGAACAAGAGACCCAGTACTTC | CASSLTSGEQETQYF
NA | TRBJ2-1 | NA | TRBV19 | TGTGCCAGTAGTATAGGCTACCGGGACGGTACCTACAATGAGCAGTTCTTC | CASSIGYRDGTYNEQFF
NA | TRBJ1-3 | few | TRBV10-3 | TGTGCCATCAGTGTTATCCGGGAGATCACCATATATTTT | CAISVIREITIYF
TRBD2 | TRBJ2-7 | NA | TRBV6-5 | TGTGCCAGCAGCCTCGGGACTAGCGGGGGCTACGAGCAGTACTTC | CASSLGTSGGYEQYF
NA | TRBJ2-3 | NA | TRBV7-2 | TGTGCCAGCAGCTTAGCCCCGTCAGATACGCAGTATTTT | CASSLAPSDTQYF
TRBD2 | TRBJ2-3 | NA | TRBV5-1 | TGCGCCAGCAGCTTACGACGGACTAGCGGGGTTACAGATACGCAGTATTTT | CASSLRRTSGVTDTQYF
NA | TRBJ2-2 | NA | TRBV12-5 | TGTGCTAGTGGTTTGGGCACCGGGGAGCTGTTTTTT | CASGLGTGELFF
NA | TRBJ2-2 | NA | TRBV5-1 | TGCGCCAGCAGCTCTGGGGGGGCGGTAAACACCGGGGAGCTGTTTTTT | CASSSGGAVNTGELFF
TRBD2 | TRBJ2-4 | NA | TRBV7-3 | TGTGCCAGCAGCCGGACGGGACTAGGGGAGGACATTCAGTACTTC | CASSRTGLGEDIQYF
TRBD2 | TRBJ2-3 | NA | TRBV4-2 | TGTGCCAGCAGCCAGGGCGGGGGTGCAGATACGCAGTATTTT | CASSQGGGADTQYF
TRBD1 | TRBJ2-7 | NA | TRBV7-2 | TGTGCCAGCAGCTTAGCTTCGACAGGGAACTACGAGCAGTACTTC | CASSLASTGNYEQYF
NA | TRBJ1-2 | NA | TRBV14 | TGTGCCAGCAGCCAAGGCAGAAACTATGGCTACACCTTC | CASSQGRNYGYTF
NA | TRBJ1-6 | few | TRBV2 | TGTGCCAGCAGTGAAGCCCTCGAAGGAATTTCACCCCTCCACTTT | CASSEALEGISPLHF
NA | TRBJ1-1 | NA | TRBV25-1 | TGTGCCAGCAGTGAACGGCGTGCTGAAGCTTTCTTT | CASSERRAEAFF
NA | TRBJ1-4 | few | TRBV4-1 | TGCGCCAGCAGCCAAGCTAGGCTGGCAGGGTGGGATGAAAAACTGTTTTTT | CASSQARLAGWDEKLFF
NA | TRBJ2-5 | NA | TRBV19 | TGTGCCAGTATGGCAGTTTCGCAAGAGACCCAGTACTTC | CASMAVSQETQYF
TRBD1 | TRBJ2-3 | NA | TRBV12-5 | TGTGCTAGTGGTCCCGGGACAGGGGGGCTGAGCACGCAGTATTTT | CASGPGTGGLSTQYF
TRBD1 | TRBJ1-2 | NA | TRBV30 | TGTGCCTGGACTTTTCGCGGGACAGTCTCTGATGGCTACACCTTC | CAWTFRGTVSDGYTF
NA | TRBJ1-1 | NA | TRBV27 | TGTGCCAGCAGTGTCAGGGGCCTGAACACTGAAGCTTTCTTT | CASSVRGLNTEAFF
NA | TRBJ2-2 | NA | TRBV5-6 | TGTGCCAGCAGTACAATTGTCAGGGACACCGGGGAGCTGTTTTTT | CASSTIVRDTGELFF
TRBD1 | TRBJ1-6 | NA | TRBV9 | TGTGCCAGCAGCACCTGGACAGGGCCGGGGTCACCCCTCCACTTT | CASSTWTGPGSPLHF
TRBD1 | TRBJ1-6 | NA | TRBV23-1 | TGCGCCAGCAGTCATCCGGGACAGCCTAATTCACCCCTCCACTTT | CASSHPGQPNSPLHF
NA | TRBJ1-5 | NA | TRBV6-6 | TGTGCCAGCAGTTACGCGGGGAAGACCCAGCATTTT | CASSYAGKTQHF
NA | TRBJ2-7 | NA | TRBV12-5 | TGTGCTAGTGGGAGAACGTGGGAGCAGTACTTC | CASGRTWEQYF
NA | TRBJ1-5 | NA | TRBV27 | TGTGCCAGCAGTTTATTCTTCAATCAGCCCCAGCATTTT | CASSLFFNQPQHF
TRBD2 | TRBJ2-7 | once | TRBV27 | TGTGCCAGCAGTTTGGTTAGCGGGGGGACCTACGAGCAGTACTTC | CASSLVSGGTYEQYF
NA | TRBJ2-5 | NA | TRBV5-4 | TGTGCCAGCAGCTTCCAGGGGAAGGAGACCCAGTACTTC | CASSFQGKETQYF
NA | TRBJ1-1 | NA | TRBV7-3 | TGTGCCAGCAGCTTAAGGCAGGTAAACACTGAAGCTTTCTTT | CASSLRQVNTEAFF
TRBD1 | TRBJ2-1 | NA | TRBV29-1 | TGCAGCGTTGGCCGGGACAGATACAATGAGCAGTTCTTC | CSVGRDRYNEQFF
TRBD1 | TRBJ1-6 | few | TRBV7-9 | TGTGCCATTGATCCGGGACAGGGCTCACCCCTCCACTTT | CAIDPGQGSPLHF
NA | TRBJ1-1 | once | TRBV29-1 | TGCAGCGTTGAAAGCCAGGCAGTTGAAGCTTTCTTT | CSVESQAVEAFF
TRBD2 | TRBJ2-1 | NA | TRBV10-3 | TGTGCCATCAGTGAGTCGAAAGCGGGGGGGCGAAATGAGCAGTTCTTC | CAISESKAGGRNEQFF
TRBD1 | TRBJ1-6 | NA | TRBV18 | TGTGCCAGCTCACCATCCGGGACAGGGATTTCACCCCTCCACTTT | CASSPSGTGISPLHF